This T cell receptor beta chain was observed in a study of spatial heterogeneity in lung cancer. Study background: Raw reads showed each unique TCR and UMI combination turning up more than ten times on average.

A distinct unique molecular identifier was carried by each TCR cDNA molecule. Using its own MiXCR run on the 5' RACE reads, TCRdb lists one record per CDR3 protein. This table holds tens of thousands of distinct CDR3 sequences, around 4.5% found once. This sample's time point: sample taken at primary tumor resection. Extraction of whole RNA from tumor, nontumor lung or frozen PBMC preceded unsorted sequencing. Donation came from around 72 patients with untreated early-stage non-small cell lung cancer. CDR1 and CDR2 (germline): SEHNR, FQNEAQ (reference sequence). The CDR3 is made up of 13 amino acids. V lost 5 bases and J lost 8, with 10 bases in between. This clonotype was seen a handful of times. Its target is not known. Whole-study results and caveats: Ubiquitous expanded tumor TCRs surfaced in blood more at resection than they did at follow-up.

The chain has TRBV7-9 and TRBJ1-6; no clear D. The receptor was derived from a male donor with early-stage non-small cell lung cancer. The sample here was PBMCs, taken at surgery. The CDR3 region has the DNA TGTGCCAGCAGCCTAGATGGGGATTCACCCCTCCACTTT. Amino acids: CASSLDGDSPLHF.